These 6 T cell receptor beta chains share one sample of origin, sequenced in a study of blood T cells in healthy people across ages. The use of a sample-barcoded 5' primer and a J-beta primer mix characterized a second PCR of about 6 to 12 cycles. TCRdb reanalysed the 5' RACE reads using MiXCR and keeps one entry per CDR3 protein. The sample includes over 1,200,000 distinct CDR3 sequences, approximately 59% of them seen just once. Source material: blood. The receptors shown here come from a man aged 18 to 30 in good health.

There are a few counts of this clonotype. The chain carries TRBV7-2 and TRBJ2-3; 10 bases line up with TRBD2. V was pared by 6 bases and J by 5 bases, with 8 bases of the junction left unmatched. The CDR3 runs to 15 residues. Germline V CDR1 and CDR2: SGHTA, FQGNSA. The chain's CDR3 is CASRSSSGGIDTQYF. As DNA, the CDR3 is TGTGCCAGCAGATCCTCTAGCGGGGGAATAGATACGCAGTATTTT.

The genes are TRBV6-4 and TRBJ2-1, with TRBD2 identical over 10 bases. The V gene end was trimmed by 2 bases and the J gene end by 4 bases; junction bases not matched to a gene: 5. The CDR3 totals 16 residues. Germline V gives CDR1 MRHNA, CDR2 SNTAGT. The CDR3 DNA follows: TGTGCCAGCAGTGACACCGTGACTAGCGGGTACAATGAGCAGTTCTTC. Protein sequence: CASSDTVTSGYNEQFF.

The chain employs TRBV18 and TRBJ2-7, with 9 bases matching TRBD2. The V and J ends lost 6 bases and 4 bases, in that order; junction bases with no gene match: 10. The length of the CDR3 is 15 residues. Germline values: CDR1 KGHSH, CDR2 LQKENI. The CDR3 loop reads CASSPARLAVYEQYF. The CDR3 DNA is TGTGCCAGCTCCCCGGCCCGACTAGCGGTATACGAGCAGTACTTC.

The chain combines TRBV30 with TRBJ2-7; D assignment may be TRBD1 or TRBD2 (6 bases each). V was clipped by 1 base and J by 0 bases, with 13 bases between them. CDR1 and CDR2 from the germline V gene are GTSNPN and SVGIG (reference sequence). This CDR3 has 15 amino acids. The CDR3 bases are TGTGCCTGGAGTGGCCCGGGGGACATCTCCTACGAGCAGTACTTC. It specifies CAWSGPGDISYEQYF.

This sequence joins TRBV4-3 and TRBJ1-4, with unresolved D. The V end was cut by 1 base, the J end by 1 base, with 7 bases between. This CDR3 contains 15 residues. Per the germline V gene, CDR1 is LGHNA and CDR2 is YSLEER. The CDR3 DNA reads TGCGCCAGCAGCCAAGCTCAGAGAACTAATGAAAAACTGTTTTTT. As protein: CASSQAQRTNEKLFF.

V and J are TRBV27 and TRBJ2-3; D is perhaps TRBD2 (6 bases). Trimming cost V 2 bases and J 3 bases, with 12 bases left between them. The germline V gene encodes CDR1 MNHEY and CDR2 SMNVEV (reference sequence). The CDR3 runs to 15 residues. The CDR3 DNA sequence: TGTGCCAGCAGTTTAAAACTGGGGACTACAGATACGCAGTATTTT. Protein sequence: CASSLKLGTTDTQYF.